Presented here are 23 T cell receptor beta chains from one specimen sequenced in a study of T cells after posttransplantation cyclophosphamide. Only in-frame clones appear in the TCRdb table, and some are missing; sequencing was by immunoSEQ multiplex PCR. Altogether about 40,000 clones were found in the sample, and no singletons occur. What was sequenced was PBMCs. Receptors originate from a woman between 50 and 59 years old in good health and a related stem cell transplant donor.

This clone was seen ten or more times. The chain links TRBV30 to TRBJ1-6; the D is unclear. The CDR3 runs 13 residues. In germline, CDR1 is GTSNPN, CDR2 SVGIG (reference sequence). V was trimmed by 0 bases and J by 7 bases, leaving 7 bases between them. The CDR3 sequence: CAWSVQMNSPLHF. The DNA for the CDR3 is TGTGCCTGGAGTGTACAAATGAATTCACCCCTCCACTTT.

This clone has a count of ten or more. The chain combines TRBV7-3 with TRBJ1-2; possible D gene TRBD1, 5 bases. Germline V lookup: CDR1 SGHTA, CDR2 FQGTGA. The CDR3 contains 15 residues. Trimming stripped 5 bases from V and 3 bases from J, with 16 bases between. Here the CDR3 reads CASSPRAGTDYGYTF. CDR3 DNA: TGTGCCAGCAGCCCGCGGGCGGGGACCGACTATGGCTACACCTTC.

This clone was found many times. The rearrangement joins TRBV4-3 to TRBJ1-3; 7 nucleotides agree with TRBD1. The V gene's germline CDR1 is LGHNA and CDR2 YSLEER. The CDR3 length is 15 residues. The V and J ends lost 1 base and 8 bases, in that order; junction bases with no gene match: 8. The CDR3 region is CASSQAIQGSYTIYF. The CDR3 nucleotides read TGCGCCAGCAGCCAAGCTATACAGGGGTCTTACACCATATATTTT.

This clone was recorded at least ten times. V and J are TRBV2 and TRBJ1-1; D is unresolved. V lost 7 bases, J lost 1 base, and 10 bases lay in between. Germline loops: CDR1 SNHLY, CDR2 FYNNEI. This CDR3 has 13 residues. The CDR3 nucleotides are TGTGCCAGCACCTACACAGAGAACACTGAAGCTTTCTTT. Amino acids: CASTYTENTEAFF.

This clone was detected many times. V gene TRBV25-1 combines with J gene TRBJ2-3, with TRBD1 as a possible D gene (5 bases). This CDR3 is built from 11 residues. The germline CDR1 and CDR2 sequences are MGHDK and SYGVNS. V dropped 7 bases and J dropped 5 bases, with 7 bases sitting between them. CDR3 residues: CASTTGDTQYF. The CDR3 DNA follows: TGTGCCAGCACTACAGGAGATACGCAGTATTTT.

This clone was detected ten times or more. The chain joins TRBV4-1 to TRBJ2-7; D gene unclear. The germline V gene has CDR1 MGHRA and CDR2 YSYEKL. CDR3 length: 15 residues. With 1 base removed from V and 1 base from J, the gap between germline ends came to 11 bases. CDR3 residues: CASSQGSGPSYEQYF. CDR3 nucleotides: TGCGCCAGCAGCCAAGGCTCGGGTCCGTCCTACGAGCAGTACTTC.

This clone was recorded at least ten times. V and J are TRBV11-2 and TRBJ1-1, with D tentatively TRBD1 (6 bases). Germline CDR1 reads SGHAT; CDR2 reads FQNNGV. The V gene lost 8 bases and the J gene lost 1 base, with 8 bases spanning the gap. The CDR3 is made up of 12 amino acids. The CDR3 is CASLDRNTEAFF. CDR3 coding DNA: TGTGCCAGCTTGGACAGGAACACTGAAGCTTTCTTT.

There are many counts of this clone. This sequence joins TRBV7-9 and TRBJ2-7; the D gene is possibly TRBD2 (5 bases). CDR1 SEHNR and CDR2 FQNEAQ come from the germline V gene (reference sequence). CDR3 size: 14 residues. Between the trimmed V and J ends, which lost 1 base and 2 bases, there was a span of 9 bases. CDR3 residues: CASSLDSAAYEQYF. The CDR3 DNA reads TGTGCCAGCAGCTTAGATTCAGCGGCCTACGAGCAGTACTTC. The whole variable domain, remainder taken from reference TRBV7-9 and TRBJ2-7, is DTGVSQNPRHKITKRGQNVTFRCDPISEHNRLYWYRQTLGQGPEFLTYFQNEAQLEKSRLLSDRFSAERPKGSFSTLEIQRTEQGDSAMYLCASSLDSAAYEQYFGPGTRLTVT.

The sample holds many counts of this clone. The J gene is TRBJ1-6, the V gene TRBV11-3, with D possibly being TRBD1 (5 bases). Trimming took off 4 bases at V and 7 bases at J, with 14 bases between the two ends. The CDR3 runs 15 residues. Germline V gene data show CDR1 as SGHNT and CDR2 as YENEEA. The CDR3 DNA follows: TGTGCCAGCAGCTGGGTGGGGGGGGAGAATTCACCCCTCCACTTT. It translates to CASSWVGGENSPLHF. Based on the CDR3 plus reference TRBV11-3 and TRBJ1-6, the full variable domain is EAGVVQSPRYKIIEKKQPVAFWCNPISGHNTLYWYLQNLGQGPELLIRYENEEAVDDSQLPKDRFSAERLKGVDSTLKIQPAELGDSAVYLCASSWVGGENSPLHFGNGTRLTVT.

This clone appeared many times. The chain employs TRBV2 and TRBJ1-2; 8 bases align to TRBD1. V shed 9 bases, J shed 8 bases, and the junction held 14 bases outside the gene matches. Germline-derived CDR1 and CDR2 are SNHLY and FYNNEI. This CDR3 is 14 amino acids long. DNA of the CDR3: TGTGCCAGTCACCATCAGGGGGCGATCGGAGGCTACACCTTC. Amino acids: CASHHQGAIGGYTF.

This clone has ten or more counts. V is TRBV5-1 and J is TRBJ2-1; possibly TRBD2 for D (7 bases). Germline V gene data show CDR1 as SGHRS and CDR2 as YFSETQ. V was trimmed by 3 bases and J by 0 bases, leaving 13 bases between them. This CDR3 contains 16 residues. This CDR3 reads CASSWGGANSYNEQFF. CDR3 bases: TGCGCCAGCAGCTGGGGGGGGGCTAACTCCTACAATGAGCAGTTCTTC.

This clone occurred many times. This CDR3 is also generated by other DNA sequences in the sample. The V and J genes are TRBV19 and TRBJ2-3; 12 nucleotides line up with TRBD2. The CDR3 runs 15 residues. With 5 bases clipped from V and 5 bases from J, the junction kept 5 bases outside the gene matches. Looked up from germline, CDR1 is LNHDA and CDR2 is SQIVND (reference sequence). The CDR3: CASSSLAGGGDTQYF. DNA for the CDR3: TGTGCCAGTAGTTCACTAGCGGGGGGCGGAGATACGCAGTATTTT.

This clone was observed many times. The chain uses TRBV7-2 and TRBJ2-5, with a tentative D call TRBD1 (6 bases). Trimming took off 4 bases at V and 5 bases at J, with 17 bases between the two ends. Germline CDR1 SGHTA, CDR2 FQGNSA. This CDR3 is 15 amino acids long. For the CDR3, the DNA is TGTGCCAGCAGCTCCCGACAGGAAGGGTTGGAGACCCAGTACTTC. Its translation is CASSSRQEGLETQYF. The full variable domain, with the rest looked up from reference TRBV7-2 and TRBJ2-5, is GAGVSQSPSNKVTEKGKDVELRCDPISGHTALYWYRQSLGQGLEFLIYFQGNSAPDKSGLPSDRFSAERTGGSVSTLTIQRTQQEDSAVYLCASSSRQEGLETQYFGPGTRLLVL.

In its sample, this clone was seen many times. The rearrangement joins TRBV5-1 to TRBJ2-1; D perhaps matches TRBD1 (5 bases). V gave up 1 base and J gave up 0 bases, with 11 bases separating them. Germline V gene lookup returns CDR1 SGHRS and CDR2 YFSETQ. This CDR3 has 16 residues. CDR3 coding DNA: TGCGCCAGCAGCTTGCAGGGCAGGAGCTCCTACAATGAGCAGTTCTTC. Translated: CASSLQGRSSYNEQFF.

Ten or more counts support this clone. The chain uses TRBV6-5 and TRBJ1-6; D is ambiguous. Germline V gives CDR1 MNHEY, CDR2 SVGAGI. The CDR3 extends over 14 amino acids. Trimming left V 10 bases short and J 1 base short, with 11 bases between. The CDR3 DNA is TGTGCCACTAAGTCGAGGTCCTATAATTCACCCCTCCACTTT. Translating it yields CATKSRSYNSPLHF.

Ten or more counts support this clone. This chain joins TRBV25-1 and TRBJ2-1; TRBD1 agrees at 9 bases. Trimming cost V 3 bases and J 6 bases; bases outside gene matches: 6. The CDR3 sequence is 15 residues long. In germline, CDR1 is MGHDK, CDR2 SYGVNS. The CDR3 DNA follows: TGTGCCAGCAGTGATTGGGACAGGGCCCTCAATGAGCAGTTCTTC. It is translated as CASSDWDRALNEQFF.

This clone has a count of ten or more. This rearrangement joins TRBV19 to TRBJ2-7; 8 bases align to TRBD1. V trimming: 6 bases; J trimming: 6 bases; junction bases outside the gene matches: 7. The CDR3 has 13 amino acids. The germline V gene has CDR1 LNHDA and CDR2 SQIVND (reference sequence). The CDR3 loop reads CASSWTGNLEQYF. For the CDR3, the DNA is TGTGCCAGTAGCTGGACAGGGAACCTCGAGCAGTACTTC.

This clone was observed many times. This rearrangement joins TRBV11-3 to TRBJ2-5, with D possibly matching TRBD1 (6 bases). CDR3 length: 15 amino acids. The ends were cut back, 0 bases at V and 3 bases at J, with 11 bases in the middle. Germline V lookup: CDR1 SGHNT, CDR2 YENEEA. CDR3 bases: TGTGCCAGCAGCTTAGAAGGGGGACCAGAAGAGACCCAGTACTTC. This sequence encodes CASSLEGGPEETQYF.

The table lists this clone with many counts. This rearrangement joins TRBV28 to TRBJ2-2; TRBD1 might be the D (6 bases). V was clipped by 4 bases and J by 5 bases, with 14 bases between them. This CDR3 comprises 15 residues. The germline V gene encodes CDR1 MDHEN and CDR2 SYDVKM. The CDR3 DNA is TGTGCCAGCAGTTCCTCGCAGGGGCGAACCGGGGAGCTGTTTTTT. Translating gives CASSSSQGRTGELFF.

Ten or more counts support this clone. The chain employs TRBV19 and TRBJ1-2; perhaps TRBD1 as D (6 bases). Trimming removed 10 bases from V and 3 bases from J, with 9 bases in between. The germline V gene encodes CDR1 LNHDA and CDR2 SQIVND (reference sequence). The CDR3 extends over 11 amino acids. As DNA, the CDR3 is TGTGCCACCGGACAGTACTATGGCTACACCTTC. It encodes CATGQYYGYTF.

The sample holds many counts of this clone. The germline gene is not matched at one end of the junction; a read error may be the cause. The V call is TRBV28, the J call TRBJ1-1, with 7 bases that match TRBD1. Per germline, CDR1 MDHEN and CDR2 SYDVKM. The CDR3 length is 14 residues. This CDR3 is CAGRTGNMNTEAFF. In DNA form, the CDR3 reads TGTGCCGGCAGGACAGGCAACATGAACACTGAAGCTTTCTTT.

At least ten counts were recorded for this clone. This same CDR3 is encoded by further DNA sequences in the sample. The V and J genes are TRBV6-1 and TRBJ2-7; 7 bases are shared with TRBD1. The germline V gene encodes CDR1 MNHNS and CDR2 SASEGT. The CDR3 contains 14 residues. V lost 6 bases and J lost 2; bases outside the gene matches: 7. This chain's CDR3 is CASRYGTGAYEQYF. The CDR3 coding sequence is TGTGCCAGCAGATATGGTACAGGGGCCTACGAGCAGTACTTC.

This clone was observed many times. The J gene is TRBJ1-4, the V gene TRBV7-6; TRBD1 is a possible D gene (5 bases). This CDR3 region has 14 residues. Germline V gives CDR1 SGHVS, CDR2 FNYEAQ. The V end was cut by 1 base, the J end by 7 bases, with 10 bases between. The CDR3 loop reads CASSLEGMGEKLFF. Written as DNA, the CDR3 is TGTGCCAGCAGCTTAGAGGGGATGGGTGAAAAACTGTTTTTT. Variable domain in full (rest from reference TRBV7-6 and TRBJ1-4): GAGVSQSPRYKVTKRGQDVALRCDPISGHVSLYWYRQALGQGPEFLTYFNYEAQQDKSGLPNDRFSAERPEGSISTLTIQRTEQRDSAMYRCASSLEGMGEKLFFGSGTQLSVL.